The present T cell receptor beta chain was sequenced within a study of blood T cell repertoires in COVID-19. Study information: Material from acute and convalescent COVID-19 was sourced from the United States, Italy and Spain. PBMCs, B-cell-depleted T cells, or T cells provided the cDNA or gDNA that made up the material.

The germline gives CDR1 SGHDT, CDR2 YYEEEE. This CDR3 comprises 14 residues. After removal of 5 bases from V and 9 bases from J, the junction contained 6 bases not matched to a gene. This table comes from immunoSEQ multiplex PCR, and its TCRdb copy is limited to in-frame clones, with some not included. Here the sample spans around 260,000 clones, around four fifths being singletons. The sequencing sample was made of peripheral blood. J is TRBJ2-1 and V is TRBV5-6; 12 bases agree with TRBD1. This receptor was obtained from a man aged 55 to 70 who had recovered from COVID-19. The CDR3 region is CASRGQGAKAEQFF. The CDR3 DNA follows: TGTGCCAGCAGGGGACAGGGGGCTAAGGCTGAGCAGTTCTTC. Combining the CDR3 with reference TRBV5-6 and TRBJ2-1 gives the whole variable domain DAGVTQSPTHLIKTRGQQVTLRCSPKSGHDTVSWYQQALGQGPQFIFQYYEEEERQRGNFPDRFSGHQFPNYSSELNVNALLLGDSALYLCASRGQGAKAEQFFGPGTRLTVL.